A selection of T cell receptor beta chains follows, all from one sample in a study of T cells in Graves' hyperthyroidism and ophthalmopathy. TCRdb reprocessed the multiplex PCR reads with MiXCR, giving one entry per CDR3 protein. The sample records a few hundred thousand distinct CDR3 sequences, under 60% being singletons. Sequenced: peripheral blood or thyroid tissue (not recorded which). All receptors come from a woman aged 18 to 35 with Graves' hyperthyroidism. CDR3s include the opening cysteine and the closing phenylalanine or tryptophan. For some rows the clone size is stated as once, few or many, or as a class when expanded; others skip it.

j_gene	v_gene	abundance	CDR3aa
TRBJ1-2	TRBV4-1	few	CASSQRTGGLDGYTF
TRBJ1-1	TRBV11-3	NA	CASSLEGHLNTEAFF
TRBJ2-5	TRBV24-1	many	CATSDGSKETQYF
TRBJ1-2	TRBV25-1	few	CASLAWGGYTF
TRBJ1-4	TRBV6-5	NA	CASRAGGTTNEKLFF
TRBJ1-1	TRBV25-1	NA	CASGLGPGSTEAFF
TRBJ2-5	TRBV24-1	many	CATSDGSQETQYF
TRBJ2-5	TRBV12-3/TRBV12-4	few	CASSFGQGAETQYF
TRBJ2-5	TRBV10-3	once	CAISNRDSGQETQYF
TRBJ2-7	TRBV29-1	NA	CSVVPQGPYEQYF
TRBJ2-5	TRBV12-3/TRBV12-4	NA	CASSLASGRAGETQYF